Shown below are 30 T cell receptor beta chains from a single sample sequenced in a study of shared clonotypes between healthy human individuals (TCRdb year 2020). Library prep was done by the immunoSEQ multiplex PCR assay. TCRdb took over this immuneACCESS table, retaining in-frame rearrangements with V and J assigned. Such tables are incomplete; in checked studies, under half of the missing clones stem from an unresolved V gene, and the remainder is unexplained. The sample yields roughly 760,000 clones; roughly 70% were counted once. The ten largest clones represent approximately 1.7% of the sample. The sequencing sample was made of memory CD4+ T cells sorted from blood. Per the publication, the cell subset or site label means: CD45RA-negative fraction. Receptors originate from a woman aged 25 to 39 in good health.

This clone appeared a few times. V gene TRBV25-1 combines with J gene TRBJ2-3, with TRBD2 matching over 9 bases. Germline V gene lookup returns CDR1 MGHDK and CDR2 SYGVNS. The CDR3 totals 16 residues. The junction had 6 bases not matched to a gene; V was cut back by 5 bases and J by 0 bases. The chain's CDR3 is CASSTGTSSSTDTQYF. The CDR3 DNA is TGTGCCAGCAGTACCGGGACTAGCAGTAGCACAGATACGCAGTATTTT.

The V and J genes are TRBV28 and TRBJ2-2; TRBD1 matches 9 bases. Germline loops: CDR1 MDHEN, CDR2 SYDVKM. Trimming took 7 bases from V and 1 from J; bases not matched to a gene: 4. The CDR3 runs to 15 residues. The CDR3 DNA reads as TGTGCCAGCACCAAGGACAGGGGGAACACCGGGGAGCTGTTTTTT. This translates into CASTKDRGNTGELFF.

This clone was picked up many times. The chain is built from TRBV6-1 and TRBJ1-3; 7 bases fit TRBD1. The CDR3 has 15 residues. V shed 5 bases, J shed 2 bases, and the junction held 6 bases outside the gene matches. In germline, CDR1 is MNHNS, CDR2 SASEGT. CDR3: CASSFTGTAGNTIYF. The CDR3 DNA follows: TGTGCCAGCAGTTTTACCGGGACAGCTGGAAACACCATATATTTT.

The chain is built from TRBV28 and TRBJ2-1; maybe TRBD1 (5 bases). The length of the CDR3 is 16 residues. The germline V and J ends were trimmed by 7 bases and 5 bases, with 21 bases remaining between them. Germline CDR1 MDHEN, CDR2 SYDVKM. CDR3 DNA: TGTGCCAGCACACCTCATAAGGGCAGGGTGAACAATGAGCAGTTCTTC. Amino acids: CASTPHKGRVNNEQFF.

This clone was seen a few times. One end of the junction does not line up with germline, which may come from a read error. The chain couples TRBV28 to TRBJ2-7, with 16 bases identical to TRBD2. The germline gives CDR1 MDHEN, CDR2 SYDVKM. The CDR3 extends over 14 amino acids. The CDR3 spells CASSLSGLAGGLHF. The CDR3 DNA reads as TGTGCCAGCAGTTTATCGGGACTAGCGGGAGGGTTGCACTTC.

The chain carries TRBV6-6 and TRBJ1-5; 11 nucleotides line up with TRBD1. This CDR3 comprises 15 residues. The germline CDR1 and CDR2 sequences are MNHNY and SVGAGI (reference sequence). Germline trimming cut 7 bases from V and 4 bases from J; bases unmatched to any gene: 6. The CDR3 nucleotides read TGTGCCAGCACACCGGGACAGGGGGAAAATCAGCCCCAGCATTTT. Its protein product is CASTPGQGENQPQHF.

The chain has TRBV5-1 and TRBJ1-1; no definite D call. V lost 1 base, J lost 2 bases, and 6 bases lay in between. CDR3 length: 13 amino acids. Germline-derived CDR1 and CDR2 are SGHRS and YFSETQ. The CDR3 DNA reads as TGCGCCAGCAGCTTGATGGACAACACTGAAGCTTTCTTT. It is translated as CASSLMDNTEAFF.

The rearrangement links TRBV28 to TRBJ1-1; 10 nucleotides agree with TRBD1. The CDR3 spans 15 residues. The germline CDR1 and CDR2 sequences are MDHEN and SYDVKM. J lost 3 bases, V lost 5 bases, and 6 bases had no gene match. CDR3 sequence (DNA): TGTGCCAGCAGTGTGTGGACAGGGGGAGACACTGAAGCTTTCTTT. Its translation: CASSVWTGGDTEAFF. Filled out from reference TRBV28 and TRBJ1-1, the complete variable domain reads DVKVTQSSRYLVKRTGEKVFLECVQDMDHENMFWYRQDPGLGLRLIYFSYDVKMKEKGDIPEGYSVSREKKERFSLILESASTNQTSMYLCASSVWTGGDTEAFFGQGTRLTVV.

The rearrangement links TRBV5-1 to TRBJ2-1, with D tentatively TRBD1 or TRBD2 (5 bases each). The CDR3 is 13 amino acids. Germline V gene data show CDR1 as SGHRS and CDR2 as YFSETQ. V was pared by 3 bases and J by 8 bases, with 12 bases between. The CDR3 region is CASSWGWGDEQFF. For the CDR3, the DNA is TGCGCCAGCAGCTGGGGGTGGGGTGATGAGCAGTTCTTC.

This clone came up once. This rearrangement joins TRBV6-1 to TRBJ2-2; weak D call: TRBD1 (5 bases). The V end lost 1 base, the J end lost 4 bases, and 16 bases lay between the germline ends. This CDR3 region has 17 residues. The germline V gene encodes CDR1 MNHNS and CDR2 SASEGT. This CDR3 reads CASSEVRMTDGTGELFF. Here the CDR3 DNA reads TGTGCCAGCAGTGAAGTGCGCATGACAGACGGCACCGGGGAGCTGTTTTTT.

Here the CDR3 DNA reads TGCGCCAGCAGCCAAGGACGTTTATCGGAACCCACAGATACGCAGTATTTT. Translated: CASSQGRLSEPTDTQYF. V is TRBV4-1 and J is TRBJ2-3, with D unclear. Germline assignment: CDR1 MGHRA and CDR2 YSYEKL. V was cut by 1 base and J by 2 bases, with 16 bases left in between. This CDR3 region has 17 residues.

The J gene is TRBJ2-3, the V gene TRBV19, with 7 bases that match TRBD1. J lost 2 bases, V lost 8 bases, and 4 bases had no gene match. This CDR3 region has 13 residues. Germline V gives CDR1 LNHDA, CDR2 SQIVND (reference sequence). This CDR3 reads CASLDRDTDTQYF. Written as DNA, the CDR3 is TGTGCCAGTCTTGACAGGGACACAGATACGCAGTATTTT.

In this sample, this clone turned up a few times. This chain uses TRBV18 with TRBJ1-1, with TRBD1 matching over 8 bases. CDR3 length equals 14 residues. The V segment lost 1 base and the J segment 6 bases; nucleotides outside the gene matches: 4. The germline V gene encodes CDR1 KGHSH and CDR2 LQKENI. The CDR3: CASSPQQGDPEAFF. CDR3 DNA sequence: TGTGCCAGCTCACCACAACAGGGGGATCCTGAAGCTTTCTTT.

This clone was recorded a few times. The sample holds other DNA sequences that translate to the same CDR3. V gene TRBV5-6 combines with J gene TRBJ2-7, with 8 bases matching TRBD2. The CDR3 covers 14 residues. V gave up 3 bases and J gave up 2 bases; unmatched junction bases: 4. Germline V CDR1 and CDR2: SGHDT, YYEEEE. CDR3: CASSSGLGAYEQYF. The DNA for the CDR3 is TGTGCCAGCAGCTCGGGACTAGGGGCCTACGAGCAGTACTTC.

The genes are TRBV7-9 and TRBJ2-6, with D perhaps given as TRBD1 or TRBD2 (5 bases each). In germline, CDR1 is SEHNR, CDR2 FQNEAQ (reference sequence). With 4 bases removed from V and 1 base from J, the gap between germline ends came to 17 bases. The CDR3 loop spans 18 amino acids. The CDR3 sequence: CASSSQARWGSGANVLTF. CDR3 DNA: TGTGCCAGCAGCTCACAGGCAAGGTGGGGGTCTGGGGCCAACGTCCTGACTTTC.

The chain joins TRBV9 to TRBJ2-1; a weak D match, TRBD2 (5 bases). The length of the CDR3 is 15 residues. The ends were cut back, 3 bases at V and 9 bases at J, with 19 bases in the middle. Per germline, CDR1 SGDLS and CDR2 YYNGEE. DNA of the CDR3: TGTGCCAGCAGCGGCACGTACGGACTGGTGAGTGAGCAGTTCTTC. Translated, it gives CASSGTYGLVSEQFF.

This sequence joins TRBV2 and TRBJ1-2, with 9 bases matching TRBD1. Germline V CDR1 and CDR2: SNHLY, FYNNEI. The V gene end was trimmed by 10 bases and the J gene end by 4 bases; junction bases not matched to a gene: 7. This CDR3 has 13 residues. The CDR3 loop is CANRATGGYGYTF. For the CDR3, the DNA is TGTGCCAACCGGGCGACAGGGGGCTATGGCTACACCTTC.

V gene TRBV27 combines with J gene TRBJ1-4; the D gene is possibly TRBD1 (6 bases). The CDR3 consists of 16 residues. Trimming took off 5 bases at V and 0 bases at J, with 13 bases between the two ends. Germline CDR1 MNHEY, CDR2 SMNVEV (reference sequence). CDR3 loop: CASSPGHLATNEKLFF. The CDR3 bases are TGTGCCAGCAGTCCGGGACACCTTGCAACTAATGAAAAACTGTTTTTT. Complete variable domain (other parts from reference TRBV27 and TRBJ1-4): EAQVTQNPRYLITVTGKKLTVTCSQNMNHEYMSWYRQDPGLGLRQIYYSMNVEVTDKGDVPEGYKVSRKEKRNFPLILESPSPNQTSLYFCASSPGHLATNEKLFFGSGTQLSVL.

The chain is built from TRBV10-3 and TRBJ1-3; D gene ambiguous. Trimming took off 11 bases at V and 1 base at J, with 9 bases between the two ends. The CDR3 length is 12 residues. Germline lookup yields CDR1 ENHRY and CDR2 SYGVKD. Here the CDR3 reads CAFRPSGNTIYF. The CDR3 nucleotides read TGTGCCTTTCGGCCTTCTGGAAACACCATATATTTT.

The genes are TRBV9 and TRBJ2-3, with TRBD2 matching 11 bases. Trimming at V came to 4 bases and at J to 2 bases, leaving 3 bases not matched to a gene. The CDR3 covers 15 residues. Germline CDR1 is SGDLS and CDR2 is YYNGEE. In DNA form, the CDR3 reads TGTGCCAGCAGCATTAGCGGGAGGGCCACAGATACGCAGTATTTT. Residues: CASSISGRATDTQYF.

The genes are TRBV6-5 and TRBJ2-1; D may be TRBD2 (6 bases). The CDR3 has 15 residues. Trimming removed 0 bases at V and 5 bases at J, with 11 bases between. Germline V CDR1 and CDR2: MNHEY, SVGAGI. The chain's CDR3 is CASSYSLARNNEQFF. CDR3 nucleotides: TGTGCCAGCAGTTACTCGCTAGCGAGGAACAATGAGCAGTTCTTC.

The genes are TRBV7-2 and TRBJ1-1, with D possibly TRBD1 on 6 matching bases. This CDR3 region has 15 residues. Germline CDR1 is SGHTA and CDR2 is FQGNSA. Trimming pared 7 bases from V and 3 bases from J, leaving 18 bases between. The CDR3 coding sequence is TGTGCCAGCACCACTATGACAGGAGCCCACACTGAAGCTTTCTTT. It is translated as CASTTMTGAHTEAFF.

The genes are TRBV7-9 and TRBJ2-7; possible D gene TRBD2, 6 bases. The CDR3 is made up of 14 amino acids. Per the germline V gene, CDR1 is SEHNR and CDR2 is FQNEAQ (reference sequence). Trimming removed 5 bases from V and 5 bases from J, with 16 bases in between. CDR3 in amino acids: CASSPAGLPNEQYF. CDR3 nucleotides: TGTGCCAGCAGCCCGGCTGGACTACCGAACGAGCAGTACTTC.

The rearrangement links TRBV7-9 to TRBJ2-2; D remains ambiguous. The CDR3 loop spans 16 amino acids. CDR1 SEHNR and CDR2 FQNEAQ come from the germline V gene (reference sequence). Trimming took off 4 bases at V and 2 bases at J, with 14 bases between the two ends. The CDR3 DNA sequence: TGTGCCAGCAGCTCGCTAGTCTTCCTAAACACCGGGGAGCTGTTTTTT. Translated, it gives CASSSLVFLNTGELFF.

V usage is TRBV5-1 and J usage is TRBJ2-3, with 10 bases aligning to TRBD2. There are 17 residues in the CDR3. The V and J ends lost 0 bases and 6 bases, in that order; junction bases with no gene match: 10. The germline V gene encodes CDR1 SGHRS and CDR2 YFSETQ. This CDR3 reads CASSLGRASGSSDTQYF. The CDR3 DNA reads TGCGCCAGCAGCTTGGGGAGGGCTAGCGGGAGCTCGGATACGCAGTATTTT. The variable domain in full, completed from reference TRBV5-1 and TRBJ2-3, reads KAGVTQTPRYLIKTRGQQVTLSCSPISGHRSVSWYQQTPGQGLQFLFEYFSETQRNKGNFPGRFSGRQFSNSRSEMNVSTLELGDSALYLCASSLGRASGSSDTQYFGPGTRLTVL.

The V and J genes are TRBV28 and TRBJ1-1, with D tentatively TRBD1 (6 bases). The germline V and J ends were trimmed by 1 base and 1 base, with 13 bases remaining between them. Germline V gene lookup returns CDR1 MDHEN and CDR2 SYDVKM. This CDR3 has 16 residues. The CDR3 DNA sequence: TGTGCCAGCAGTTTATCGGGGGCGCGGGAGAACACTGAAGCTTTCTTT. Translation: CASSLSGARENTEAFF.

This sequence joins TRBV9 and TRBJ1-2; D call uncertain. Germline V gives CDR1 SGDLS, CDR2 YYNGEE. This CDR3 has 15 amino acids. Trimming shortened V by 1 base and J by 6 bases, and 16 bases separated the two germline ends. CDR3 residues: CASSVQAIAGHGYTF. CDR3 coding DNA: TGTGCCAGCAGCGTACAGGCAATAGCCGGGCATGGCTACACCTTC.

This clone was seen only once. This chain links TRBV5-5 with TRBJ2-1; 8 bases are shared with TRBD1. Germline lookup yields CDR1 SGHKS and CDR2 YYEKEE (reference sequence). This CDR3 comprises 15 residues. The ends lost 0 bases at V and 1 base at J; junction bases unmatched: 0. In nucleotides, the CDR3 is TGTGCCAGCAGCTTGGGGACAGGGTCCTACAATGAGCAGTTCTTC. This gives the protein CASSLGTGSYNEQFF.

This chain links TRBV7-9 with TRBJ1-4; weak D call: TRBD1 (5 bases). CDR3 length: 14 amino acids. V was shortened by 5 bases and J by 7 bases, with 14 bases between the two germline ends. Germline CDR1 SEHNR, CDR2 FQNEAQ (reference sequence). The CDR3 here is CASSMTVIGEKLFF. The CDR3 nucleotides are TGTGCCAGCAGCATGACAGTCATCGGTGAAAAACTGTTTTTT.

This chain links TRBV2 with TRBJ2-1; maybe TRBD2 (5 bases). With 6 bases removed from V and 2 bases from J, the gap between germline ends came to 14 bases. Looked up from germline, CDR1 is SNHLY and CDR2 is FYNNEI. CDR3 length: 15 amino acids. The CDR3 region is CASRHKREPYNEQFF. The CDR3 DNA follows: TGTGCCAGCAGACATAAGAGGGAGCCCTACAATGAGCAGTTCTTC.